Given below is one T cell receptor beta chain in context. The antigen is undetermined. The data stem from a study of T cell responses to AZD1222 COVID-19 vaccine. Study as a whole: Whether given at about 4 or about 12 weeks, second doses were pooled. General study points: CD4 TCRs linked to vaccination spanned spike, dominating at 160-218 and 743-854. Of spike-specific TCRs, nearly half reportedly target regions left unmutated in variants. Clonal diversity was possibly underestimated, and the donors were mostly white British, with more females.

Sequenced by immunoSEQ multiplex PCR; TCRdb stores in-frame clones only, minus some. The sample holds 100,000 to 150,000 clones, around 87% seen once. The germline V gene encodes CDR1 GTSNPN and CDR2 SVGIG (reference sequence). The CDR3 is made up of 14 amino acids. The junction had 3 bases not matched to a gene; V was cut back by 0 bases and J by 7 bases. The genes are TRBV30 and TRBJ1-4, with TRBD1 matching over 9 bases. The source was peripheral blood, collected on day 0 of AZD1222 vaccination. The sequence was collected from an adult in good health. In nucleotides, the CDR3 is TGTGCCTGGAGTGTGGGACAGGGAGGTGAAAAACTGTTTTTT. Translated: CAWSVGQGGEKLFF.